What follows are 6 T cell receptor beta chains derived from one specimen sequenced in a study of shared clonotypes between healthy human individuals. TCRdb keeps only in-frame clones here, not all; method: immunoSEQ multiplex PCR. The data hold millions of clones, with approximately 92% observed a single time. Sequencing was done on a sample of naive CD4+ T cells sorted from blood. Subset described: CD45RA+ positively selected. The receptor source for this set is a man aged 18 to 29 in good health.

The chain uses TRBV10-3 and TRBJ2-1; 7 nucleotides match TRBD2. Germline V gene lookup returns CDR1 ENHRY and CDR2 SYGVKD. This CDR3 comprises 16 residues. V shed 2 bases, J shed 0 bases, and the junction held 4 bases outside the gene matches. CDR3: CAISEGRTSSYNEQFF. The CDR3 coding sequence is TGTGCCATCAGTGAGGGGAGGACTAGCTCCTACAATGAGCAGTTCTTC.

CDR3 nucleotides: TGCGCCAGCAGCAAAGTGCACTCGGATGAGCAGTTCTTC. It specifies CASSKVHSDEQFF. The chain is built from TRBV4-3 and TRBJ2-1; D remains unclear. Germline values: CDR1 LGHNA, CDR2 YSLEER. The CDR3 is 13 amino acids. V dropped 5 bases and J dropped 8 bases, with 13 bases sitting between them.

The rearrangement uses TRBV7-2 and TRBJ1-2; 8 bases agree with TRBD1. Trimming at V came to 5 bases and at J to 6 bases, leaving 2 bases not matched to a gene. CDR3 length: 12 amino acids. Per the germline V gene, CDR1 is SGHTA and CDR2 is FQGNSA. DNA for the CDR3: TGTGCCAGCAGCCAGACAGGGGATGGCTACACCTTC. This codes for CASSQTGDGYTF. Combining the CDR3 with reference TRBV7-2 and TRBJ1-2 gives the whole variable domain GAGVSQSPSNKVTEKGKDVELRCDPISGHTALYWYRQSLGQGLEFLIYFQGNSAPDKSGLPSDRFSAERTGGSVSTLTIQRTQQEDSAVYLCASSQTGDGYTFGSGTRLTVV.

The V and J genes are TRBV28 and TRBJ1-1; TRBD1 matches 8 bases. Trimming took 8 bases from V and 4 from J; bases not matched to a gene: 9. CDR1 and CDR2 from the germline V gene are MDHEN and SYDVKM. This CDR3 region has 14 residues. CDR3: CASGTVGTGTEAFF. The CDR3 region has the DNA TGTGCCAGCGGGACAGTGGGGACAGGCACTGAAGCTTTCTTT.

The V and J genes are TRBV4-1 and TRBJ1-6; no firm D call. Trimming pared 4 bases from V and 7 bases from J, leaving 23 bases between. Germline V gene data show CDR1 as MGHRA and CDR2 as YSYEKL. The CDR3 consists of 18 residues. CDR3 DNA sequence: TGCGCCAGCAGCCGTCAGCCGACCGACGGGGATTCCAATTCACCCCTCCACTTT. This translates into CASSRQPTDGDSNSPLHF.

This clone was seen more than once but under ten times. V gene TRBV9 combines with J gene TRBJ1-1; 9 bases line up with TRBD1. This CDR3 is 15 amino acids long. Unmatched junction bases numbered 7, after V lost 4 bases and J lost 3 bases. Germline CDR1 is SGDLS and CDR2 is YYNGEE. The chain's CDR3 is CASSLGTGWDTEAFF. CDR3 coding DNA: TGTGCCAGCAGCCTGGGGACAGGGTGGGACACTGAAGCTTTCTTT. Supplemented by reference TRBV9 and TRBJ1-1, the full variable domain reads DSGVTQTPKHLITATGQRVTLRCSPRSGDLSVYWYQQSLDQGLQFLIQYYNGEERAKGNILERFSAQQFPDLHSELNLSSLELGDSALYFCASSLGTGWDTEAFFGQGTRLTVV.